These 32 T cell receptor beta chains were all obtained from the same sample, sequenced in a study of identical twins. TCRdb reprocessed the 5' RACE reads with MiXCR, giving one entry per CDR3 protein. The table records hundreds of thousands of distinct CDR3 sequences, around 5.7% of them present only once. Sequenced material: naive T cells sorted from blood. These TCRs come from a man aged 18 to 29 in good health.

This clonotype has only a few counts. V gene TRBV18 combines with J gene TRBJ2-7; maybe TRBD2 (6 bases). CDR1 is KGHSH and CDR2 is LQKENI in the germline V gene. V lost 1 base, J lost 4 bases, and 8 bases lay in between. CDR3 size: 13 residues. The CDR3 protein is CASSPRGEYEQYV. The CDR3 DNA reads as TGTGCCAGCTCACCACGCGGGGAATACGAGCAGTACGTC.

This clonotype occurred many times. The chain carries TRBV28 and TRBJ2-1, with 10 positions matching TRBD2. Unmatched junction bases numbered 15, after V lost 5 bases and J lost 8 bases. The CDR3 sequence is 17 residues long. Germline-derived CDR1 and CDR2 are MDHEN and SYDVKM. CDR3 residues: CASSPPPLAGELYEQFF. CDR3 sequence (DNA): TGTGCCAGCAGTCCACCCCCCCTAGCGGGAGAATTGTATGAGCAGTTCTTC.

This rearrangement joins TRBV5-4 to TRBJ1-2; D call uncertain. Germline lookup yields CDR1 SGHNT and CDR2 YYREEE (reference sequence). CDR3 length: 16 amino acids. V was cut by 4 bases and J by 3 bases, with 19 bases left in between. CDR3 coding DNA: TGTGCCAGCAGCGTGGATACCGCGGGGAAATACTATGGCTACACCTTC. The encoded protein is CASSVDTAGKYYGYTF.

The chain joins TRBV27 to TRBJ2-5; 11 bases align to TRBD1. Germline V gene data show CDR1 as MNHEY and CDR2 as SMNVEV (reference sequence). This CDR3 contains 15 residues. V was pared by 6 bases and J by 1 base, with 4 bases of the junction left unmatched. The CDR3 nucleotides are TGTGCCAGCAGGCCAGGGACAGGGGGCCAAGAGACCCAGTACTTC. Translating gives CASRPGTGGQETQYF.

This clonotype was detected a few times. V gene TRBV5-1 combines with J gene TRBJ2-7; 10 nucleotides line up with TRBD1. The germline gives CDR1 SGHRS, CDR2 YFSETQ. V was pared by 0 bases and J by 6 bases, with 6 bases of the junction left unmatched. The CDR3 runs 15 residues. Here the CDR3 DNA reads TGCGCCAGCAGCTTGGTGGGACAGGGGTCGGGCGAGCAGTACTTC. This translates into CASSLVGQGSGEQYF.

This clonotype was detected many times. The chain uses TRBV10-3 and TRBJ2-1, with D possibly TRBD2 on 5 matching bases. This CDR3 comprises 13 residues. V was pared by 8 bases and J by 5 bases, with 13 bases between. CDR1 is ENHRY, CDR2 SYGVKD, per germline. The CDR3 nucleotides are TGTGCCATCCGCCAGGAGGTGAACAATGAGCAGTTCTTC. It yields the protein CAIRQEVNNEQFF.

The V call is TRBV20-1, the J call TRBJ2-7; D gene unclear. Germline CDR1 and CDR2: DFQATT and SNEGSKA (reference sequence). This CDR3 contains 14 residues. The V end lost 0 bases, the J end lost 1 base, and 10 bases lay between the germline ends. The CDR3 nucleotides are TGCAGTGCTAGAGATTACGGGCAGTCCTACGAGCAGTACGTC. Residues: CSARDYGQSYEQYV.

This clonotype was detected ten times or more. V usage is TRBV5-1 and J usage is TRBJ2-1; maybe TRBD2 (6 bases). Germline V gene sequence: CDR1 SGHRS, CDR2 YFSETQ. The CDR3 runs 15 residues. With 4 bases removed from V and 2 bases from J, the gap between germline ends came to 13 bases. CDR3 sequence: CASSQGAGAYNEQFF. CDR3 nucleotides: TGCGCCAGCAGCCAGGGAGCGGGTGCCTACAATGAGCAGTTCTTC.

This clonotype was recorded at least ten times. The chain recombines TRBV12-3 or TRBV12-4 with TRBJ2-1; D might be TRBD1 (6 bases). Trimming pared 1 base from V and 0 bases from J, leaving 10 bases between. The CDR3 has 16 residues. The CDR3 nucleotides are TGTGCCAGCAGTTTAGGGGACACCGTCTCCTACAATGAGCAGTTCTTC. Translating gives CASSLGDTVSYNEQFF.

Only a few counts were recorded for this clonotype. Germline is not matched at one junction end, which may reflect a read error. This chain uses TRBV12-3 or TRBV12-4 with TRBJ2-3; possible D gene TRBD2, 5 bases. CDR3 size: 14 residues. The CDR3 sequence is CASSIASSTDTQYF. The CDR3 DNA is TGTGCCAGCAGTATTGCTTCTAGCACAGACACGCAGTATTTT.

The chain employs TRBV7-6 and TRBJ1-1; D not resolved. Germline loops: CDR1 SGHVS, CDR2 FNYEAQ. The CDR3 contains 13 residues. V was cut by 5 bases and J by 8 bases, with 15 bases left in between. CDR3 sequence: CASSDPGFNEAFF. CDR3 sequence (DNA): TGTGCCAGCAGCGACCCGGGATTCAACGAAGCTTTCTTT.

This clonotype has ten or more counts. CDR3 loop: CASSRPGLPEQYF. The CDR3 nucleotides read TGTGCCAGCAGCCGGCCGGGCCTCCCCGAGCAGTACTTC. V is TRBV16 and J is TRBJ2-7; D not resolved. Germline V gives CDR1 KGHSY, CDR2 FQNENV. This CDR3 has 13 residues. Trimming took 4 bases from V and 6 from J, leaving 13 bases between them.

The chain has TRBV6-1 and TRBJ2-7, with D unclear. This CDR3 comprises 15 residues. Germline V lookup: CDR1 MNHNS, CDR2 SASEGT. Deletions cut 7 bases from V and 6 bases from J, with 22 bases between. CDR3 DNA: TGTGCCAGCACCACTACCGGTGGGCGATTGAGCGAGCAGTACTTC. It encodes CASTTTGGRLSEQYF.

This clonotype was found many times. This chain uses TRBV5-1 with TRBJ2-2; TRBD1 might be the D (5 bases). CDR3 length equals 15 residues. In germline, CDR1 is SGHRS, CDR2 YFSETQ. V gave up 2 bases and J gave up 2 bases, with 10 bases separating them. CDR3 bases: TGCGCCAGCAGCTTCAGACAGACCAACACCGGGGAGCTGTTTTTT. Translated: CASSFRQTNTGELFF.

CDR3 bases: TGTGCCAGCAGCTTTTGGGACACACAACAAGAGACCCAGTACTTC. Protein: CASSFWDTQQETQYF. The rearrangement joins TRBV5-8 to TRBJ2-5, with D maybe TRBD1 (6 bases). Trimming stripped 2 bases from V and 2 bases from J, with 13 bases between. Looked up from germline, CDR1 is SGHTS and CDR2 is YDEGEE. The CDR3 is 15 amino acids.

Many counts were recorded for this clonotype. The chain combines TRBV5-1 with TRBJ2-2; TRBD1 matches 11 bases. Looked up from germline, CDR1 is SGHRS and CDR2 is YFSETQ. With V trimmed by 0 bases and J by 10 bases, 2 bases remained unmatched. The CDR3 extends over 14 amino acids. The CDR3 sequence: CASSLGTGGPELFF. As DNA, the CDR3 is TGCGCCAGCAGCTTGGGGACAGGGGGCCCGGAGCTGTTTTTT.

This clonotype turned up a few times. Written as DNA, the CDR3 is TGTGCCAGCAGCTTAGGCCTATCCGGGACTAGCGGGTTAGAAACAGATACGCAGTATTTT. Translated, it gives CASSLGLSGTSGLETDTQYF. The chain recombines TRBV11-2 with TRBJ2-3, with TRBD2 matching 12 bases. J gave up 3 bases and V 1 base, and 14 bases lay outside the gene matches. The CDR3 has 20 amino acids. The germline V gene has CDR1 SGHAT and CDR2 FQNNGV. The full variable domain, rest sourced from reference TRBV11-2 and TRBJ2-3, is EAGVAQSPRYKIIEKRQSVAFWCNPISGHATLYWYQQILGQGPKLLIQFQNNGVVDDSQLPKDRFSAERLKGVDSTLKIQPAKLEDSAVYLCASSLGLSGTSGLETDTQYFGPGTRLTVL.

The chain carries TRBV2 and TRBJ2-7; possible D gene TRBD2, 5 bases. Germline V gives CDR1 SNHLY, CDR2 FYNNEI. V lost 9 bases and J lost 5, with 14 bases in between. The CDR3 is 12 amino acids. The CDR3 protein is CASRQRRNEQYF. CDR3 coding DNA: TGTGCCAGTCGTCAACGGAGGAACGAGCAGTACTTC.

The genes are TRBV5-1 and TRBJ1-4; D possibly corresponds to TRBD1 (5 bases). Trimming took off 4 bases at V and 8 bases at J, with 12 bases between the two ends. In germline, CDR1 is SGHRS, CDR2 YFSETQ. This CDR3 has 13 amino acids. CDR3: CASSVGTGEKLFF. The CDR3 DNA reads as TGCGCCAGCAGCGTTGGGACCGGAGAAAAACTGTTTTTT.

This clonotype was seen many times. The chain employs TRBV6-5 and TRBJ2-1; D may be TRBD2 (5 bases). The CDR3 length is 15 residues. Trimming took 0 bases from V and 4 from J, leaving 10 bases between them. Germline CDR1 reads MNHEY; CDR2 reads SVGAGI. The CDR3 DNA is TGTGCCAGCAGTTACTCGGTAGCGACTTACAATGAGCAGTTCTTC. It codes for CASSYSVATYNEQFF.

Many counts were recorded for this clonotype. The chain joins TRBV29-1 to TRBJ2-7; either TRBD1 or TRBD2 may fit D (6 bases each). Germline CDR1 and CDR2: SQVTM and ANQGSEA. The CDR3 spans 14 residues. V gave up 6 bases and J gave up 5 bases, with 20 bases separating them. CDR3 bases: TGCAGCGTCATGAGTTGGGCCGGGGGCGACGAGCAGTACTTC. This sequence encodes CSVMSWAGGDEQYF.

The chain recombines TRBV7-9 with TRBJ1-2; TRBD1 matches 12 bases. CDR1 is SEHNR, CDR2 FQNEAQ, per germline (reference sequence). The CDR3 spans 16 residues. J lost 8 bases, V lost 5 bases, and 12 bases had no gene match. CDR3 bases: TGTGCCAGCAGCCCCGGGACAGGGGGCAGTTCGCGGGGCTACACCTTC. Translated, it gives CASSPGTGGSSRGYTF.

A few counts support this clonotype. The chain uses TRBV10-3 and TRBJ2-3; D perhaps matches TRBD2 (5 bases). The germline CDR1 and CDR2 sequences are ENHRY and SYGVKD. Trimming removed 1 base at V and 2 bases at J, with 10 bases between. The CDR3 runs to 15 residues. CDR3 DNA: TGTGCCATCAGTGAGTTGACGGGATTCACAGATACGCAGTATTTT. It encodes CAISELTGFTDTQYF.

J is TRBJ2-3 and V is TRBV13; 9 bases match TRBD2. Germline assignment: CDR1 PRHDT and CDR2 FYEKMQ (reference sequence). Trimming cost V 5 bases and J 4 bases; bases outside gene matches: 10. The CDR3 length is 16 residues. The CDR3: CASSQGASGTPDTQYF. Here the CDR3 DNA reads TGTGCCAGCAGCCAAGGTGCTAGCGGGACCCCAGATACGCAGTATTTT.

This clonotype was seen many times. This chain uses TRBV28 with TRBJ2-5; TRBD2 aligns across 8 bases. This CDR3 spans 16 amino acids. Germline CDR1 reads MDHEN; CDR2 reads SYDVKM. The trim removed 5 bases at V and 0 bases at J, leaving 8 bases unmatched. For the CDR3, the DNA is TGTGCCAGCAGTACGCGAAGGACTAGCTACCAAGAGACCCAGTACTTC. Protein product: CASSTRRTSYQETQYF.

This clonotype was detected only a few times. The chain has TRBV29-1 and TRBJ2-2, with TRBD2 matching 15 bases. The V and J ends lost 4 bases and 7 bases, in that order; junction bases with no gene match: 10. Germline V CDR1 and CDR2: SQVTM, ANQGSEA. CDR3 length equals 17 residues. This CDR3 reads CSVVDLGLAGGNGELFF. CDR3 DNA sequence: TGCAGCGTTGTGGACCTCGGACTAGCGGGAGGGAACGGGGAGCTGTTTTTT.

This clonotype was counted many times. The rearrangement links TRBV20-1 to TRBJ1-2, with 9 bases matching TRBD1. The CDR3 consists of 13 residues. The J segment lost 3 bases and the V segment lost 6 bases, leaving 5 bases of the junction unmatched. CDR1 is DFQATT, CDR2 SNEGSKA, per germline (reference sequence). The chain's CDR3 is CSAPGQGDYGYTF. CDR3 nucleotides: TGCAGTGCCCCGGGACAGGGTGACTATGGCTACACCTTC.

This clonotype was found a few times. The gene calls are TRBV7-2 and TRBJ2-5; no firm D call. V was shortened by 3 bases and J by 5 bases, with 10 bases between the two germline ends. This CDR3 comprises 13 residues. Germline CDR1 reads SGHTA; CDR2 reads FQGNSA. CDR3 in amino acids: CASSFGSTETQYF. The CDR3 DNA is TGTGCCAGCAGCTTCGGATCTACGGAGACCCAGTACTTC.

This clonotype was counted between two and nine times. The chain links TRBV7-9 to TRBJ2-1; 10 nucleotides match TRBD2. Germline V gene lookup returns CDR1 SEHNR and CDR2 FQNEAQ (reference sequence). With V trimmed by 2 bases and J by 3 bases, 7 bases remained unmatched. The CDR3 consists of 17 residues. CDR3 sequence reads: CASSLPPGLADYNEQFF. CDR3 in DNA: TGTGCCAGCAGCTTACCCCCAGGACTAGCGGACTACAATGAGCAGTTCTTC. Based on the CDR3 plus reference TRBV7-9 and TRBJ2-1, the full variable domain is DTGVSQNPRHKITKRGQNVTFRCDPISEHNRLYWYRQTLGQGPEFLTYFQNEAQLEKSRLLSDRFSAERPKGSFSTLEIQRTEQGDSAMYLCASSLPPGLADYNEQFFGPGTRLTVL.

The chain uses TRBV19 and TRBJ1-5, with D unclear. Germline CDR1 and CDR2: LNHDA and SQIVND (reference sequence). The ends were cut back, 7 bases at V and 0 bases at J, with 10 bases in the middle. This CDR3 region has 14 residues. This chain's CDR3 is CASTIRDSNQPQHF. The CDR3 nucleotides read TGTGCCAGTACGATAAGGGATAGCAATCAGCCCCAGCATTTT.

This clonotype turned up a few times. The genes are TRBV7-9 and TRBJ2-2; tentative D call: TRBD1 (6 bases). The V end was cut by 6 bases, the J end by 3 bases, with 17 bases between. In germline, CDR1 is SEHNR, CDR2 FQNEAQ (reference sequence). CDR3 size: 16 residues. CDR3 sequence (DNA): TGTGCCAGCAGGCCCCGTGCAGGGGATTACACCGGGGAGCTGTTTTTT. Protein: CASRPRAGDYTGELFF.

Note on this clonotype: This clone may be a read error of a much larger clone one base away. The rearrangement uses TRBV20-1 and TRBJ2-1, with no clear D. CDR1 and CDR2 (germline): DFQATT, SNEGSKA (reference sequence). Trimming shortened V by 3 bases and J by 5 bases, and 17 bases separated the two germline ends. The CDR3 has 15 residues. The CDR3 spells CSASPPRTVDNEQFF. CDR3 nucleotides: TGCAGTGCTAGCCCGCCGCGGACCGTGGACAATGAGCAGTTCTTC.